Following are 30 T cell receptor beta chains from one sample sequenced in a study of a mutant IDH1 vaccine in newly diagnosed glioma. Generated by immunoSEQ multiplex PCR, the TCRdb table keeps only in-frame clones and is missing some. The data show around 30,000 clones, with 90% seen just once and under 25% held by the top ten. Antigens for these TCRs are unknown. As for time point: week 11, during vaccination. The content of each vaccine dose was 300 ug of mutant IDH1 20-mer peptide, and topical imiquimod accompanied it. The input for sequencing was PBMCs, taken from a glioma patient whose treatment included an IDH1 peptide vaccine. The receptors here all came from a man between 18 and 29 years old with glioma.

This rearrangement joins TRBV5-1 to TRBJ1-2; the match to TRBD1 covers 7 bases. CDR3 length: 13 residues. Germline V gene lookup returns CDR1 SGHRS and CDR2 YFSETQ. The trim removed 4 bases at V and 2 bases at J, leaving 2 bases unmatched. CDR3 DNA: TGCGCCAGCAGCGAACAGGGGAACTATGGCTACACCTTC. Its protein product is CASSEQGNYGYTF.

The rearrangement links TRBV5-1 to TRBJ1-4; D unresolved. Germline V lookup: CDR1 SGHRS, CDR2 YFSETQ. The CDR3 sequence is 12 residues long. Trimming pared 0 bases from V and 5 bases from J, leaving 2 bases between. The CDR3 DNA is TGCGCCAGCAGCTTGGGGAATGAAAAACTGTTTTTT. This sequence encodes CASSLGNEKLFF.

The V and J genes are TRBV7-9 and TRBJ2-1; D gene uncertain. CDR3 length: 14 residues. The V end lost 1 base, the J end lost 5 bases, and 9 bases lay between the germline ends. Germline loops: CDR1 SEHNR, CDR2 FQNEAQ (reference sequence). The CDR3 bases are TGTGCCAGCAGCTTAGGGGGTTCCCACAATGAGCAGTTCTTC. Its protein is CASSLGGSHNEQFF. The full variable domain, its missing parts supplied by reference TRBV7-9 and TRBJ2-1, is DTGVSQNPRHKITKRGQNVTFRCDPISEHNRLYWYRQTLGQGPEFLTYFQNEAQLEKSRLLSDRFSAERPKGSFSTLEIQRTEQGDSAMYLCASSLGGSHNEQFFGPGTRLTVL.

The gene calls are TRBV5-1 and TRBJ1-2; 9 nucleotides align to TRBD1. Germline CDR1 is SGHRS and CDR2 is YFSETQ. This CDR3 contains 15 residues. V lost 0 bases and J lost 4; bases outside the gene matches: 4. CDR3: CASSLGQGGVYGYTF. In DNA, the CDR3 is TGCGCCAGCAGCTTGGGACAGGGGGGCGTCTATGGCTACACCTTC.

This clone was recorded once. This rearrangement joins TRBV15 to TRBJ2-3; 8 bases line up with TRBD2. The CDR3 extends over 16 amino acids. The J segment lost 4 bases and the V segment lost 0 bases, leaving 6 bases of the junction unmatched. The V gene's germline CDR1 is LNHNV and CDR2 YYDKDF (reference sequence). CDR3 loop: CATSRDRTGGPDTQYF. In DNA form, the CDR3 reads TGTGCCACCAGCAGAGATCGAACGGGGGGGCCAGATACGCAGTATTTT.

V is TRBV6-5 and J is TRBJ2-1, with TRBD1 matching over 11 bases. The CDR3 is made up of 15 amino acids. The V gene's germline CDR1 is MNHEY and CDR2 SVGAGI. The ends lost 5 bases at V and 5 bases at J; junction bases unmatched: 5. DNA for the CDR3: TGTGCCAGCAGTCCGGACAGGGGGCTGAACAATGAGCAGTTCTTC. Protein sequence: CASSPDRGLNNEQFF.

The rearrangement links TRBV7-9 to TRBJ2-2, with 7 positions matching TRBD1. Germline CDR1 SEHNR, CDR2 FQNEAQ (reference sequence). The ends lost 5 bases at V and 2 bases at J; junction bases unmatched: 2. The CDR3 has 14 amino acids. Here the CDR3 DNA reads TGTGCCAGCAGCGGGACAGCCAACACCGGGGAGCTGTTTTTT. This translates into CASSGTANTGELFF.

This chain joins TRBV7-2 and TRBJ1-1; 10 nucleotides line up with TRBD1. This CDR3 spans 16 amino acids. CDR1 and CDR2 (germline): SGHTA, FQGNSA. Losses at the gene ends were 1 base for V and 4 bases for J; bases not matched to a gene: 6. The CDR3 is CASSLGGTGVGTEAFF. DNA for the CDR3: TGTGCCAGCAGCTTAGGTGGGACAGGGGTAGGCACTGAAGCTTTCTTT.

The V call is TRBV7-2, the J call TRBJ1-1; D perhaps matches TRBD1 (6 bases). There are 12 residues in the CDR3. The germline gives CDR1 SGHTA, CDR2 FQGNSA. The V end was cut by 1 base, the J end by 13 bases, with 13 bases between. In nucleotides, the CDR3 is TGTGCCAGCAGCTTAGGGGGGGCGACGGTTTTCTTT. Residues: CASSLGGATVFF.

This clone rates as medium-sized. The V call is TRBV19, the J call TRBJ1-4, with D tentatively TRBD1 (5 bases). With 1 base removed from V and 12 bases from J, the gap between germline ends came to 24 bases. Per the germline V gene, CDR1 is LNHDA and CDR2 is SQIVND (reference sequence). The CDR3 extends over 17 amino acids. The CDR3 loop reads CASSIVLPAGRSEELFF. In DNA, the CDR3 is TGTGCCAGTAGTATAGTTCTCCCGGCAGGGCGGAGTGAGGAACTGTTTTTT.

This rearrangement joins TRBV7-2 to TRBJ2-3; D call uncertain. This CDR3 comprises 10 residues. Germline CDR1 is SGHTA and CDR2 is FQGNSA. V was pared by 5 bases and J by 11 bases, with 8 bases between. CDR3 amino acids: CASSPWEQYF. The CDR3 nucleotides are TGTGCCAGCAGCCCCTGGGAGCAGTATTTT.

This rearrangement joins TRBV5-8 to TRBJ1-2; possible D gene TRBD1, 6 bases. Per germline, CDR1 SGHTS and CDR2 YDEGEE. This CDR3 comprises 15 residues. V dropped 6 bases and J dropped 0 bases, with 15 bases sitting between them. The CDR3 sequence: CASTRGRPANYGYTF. The CDR3 nucleotides are TGTGCCAGCACCCGGGGGCGGCCGGCTAACTATGGCTACACCTTC.

This rearrangement joins TRBV7-8 to TRBJ2-7, with 7 bases lining up with TRBD2. The length of the CDR3 is 14 residues. CDR1 SGHVS and CDR2 FQNEAQ come from the germline V gene. The trim removed 5 bases at V and 2 bases at J, leaving 6 bases unmatched. CDR3 loop: CASSDTSEAYEQYF. The CDR3 DNA reads TGTGCCAGCAGCGACACTAGCGAGGCCTACGAGCAGTACTTC.

The rearrangement joins TRBV28 to TRBJ2-7, with D perhaps TRBD1 (6 bases). V lost 2 bases and J lost 3, with 11 bases in between. CDR1 is MDHEN, CDR2 SYDVKM, per germline. The CDR3 length is 14 residues. The CDR3 protein is CASSLLQGIYEQYF. CDR3 bases: TGTGCCAGCAGTTTACTACAGGGCATCTACGAGCAGTACTTC.

V gene TRBV29-1 combines with J gene TRBJ1-1; D remains unclear. V lost 6 bases, J lost 0 bases, and 8 bases lay in between. CDR1 SQVTM and CDR2 ANQGSEA come from the germline V gene. The CDR3 contains 12 residues. The CDR3 here is CSVDLMNTEAFF. DNA of the CDR3: TGCAGCGTAGACCTGATGAACACTGAAGCTTTCTTT.

This clone turned up a few times. V gene TRBV28 combines with J gene TRBJ2-1; 7 bases are a match to TRBD1. V lost 8 bases and J lost 12; bases outside the gene matches: 4. The CDR3 has 10 amino acids. Germline V gene lookup returns CDR1 MDHEN and CDR2 SYDVKM. The CDR3 DNA reads as TGTGCCAGCGGCCGGGACAGGCAGTTCTTC. Protein sequence: CASGRDRQFF. Full variable domain (remainder filled in from reference TRBV28 and TRBJ2-1): DVKVTQSSRYLVKRTGEKVFLECVQDMDHENMFWYRQDPGLGLRLIYFSYDVKMKEKGDIPEGYSVSREKKERFSLILESASTNQTSMYLCASGRDRQFFGPGTRLTVL.

CDR3 bases: TGTGCCAGCAGCGTAGAGGGGGTAGCTGGAAACACCATATATTTT. The encoded protein is CASSVEGVAGNTIYF. The V call is TRBV9, the J call TRBJ1-3; weak D call: TRBD1 (6 bases). Per the germline V gene, CDR1 is SGDLS and CDR2 is YYNGEE. V was clipped by 0 bases and J by 2 bases, with 9 bases between them. This CDR3 contains 15 residues.

The chain couples TRBV18 to TRBJ1-5; 10 bases agree with TRBD1. This CDR3 has 15 amino acids. Trimming cost V 2 bases and J 2 bases; bases outside gene matches: 0. The germline V gene encodes CDR1 KGHSH and CDR2 LQKENI. Here the CDR3 reads CASSPGTGGNQPQHF. The CDR3 DNA is TGTGCCAGCTCACCAGGGACAGGGGGCAATCAGCCCCAGCATTTT.

The chain is built from TRBV30 and TRBJ2-7; TRBD2 might be the D (6 bases). V lost 7 bases to trimming and J lost 6 bases, with 19 bases between them. From germline, CDR1 is GTSNPN and CDR2 SVGIG (reference sequence). This CDR3 is built from 13 residues. The CDR3 reads CASSSLGSGEQYF. The CDR3 DNA follows: TGTGCCTCGTCATCGCTCGGGAGTGGCGAGCAGTACTTC.

This sequence joins TRBV10-3 and TRBJ1-5, with 7 bases fitting TRBD1. After removal of 7 bases from V and 4 bases from J, the junction contained 10 bases not matched to a gene. The length of the CDR3 is 15 residues. From germline, CDR1 is ENHRY and CDR2 SYGVKD. CDR3 residues: CAIKAQGDGNQPQHF. CDR3 DNA sequence: TGTGCCATCAAAGCTCAGGGGGACGGAAATCAGCCCCAGCATTTT.

V and J are TRBV7-2 and TRBJ1-1, with 7 bases identical to TRBD1. The length of the CDR3 is 14 residues. J gave up 7 bases and V 5 bases, and 10 bases lay outside the gene matches. Germline V gene data show CDR1 as SGHTA and CDR2 as FQGNSA. CDR3 sequence reads: CASSQPLRDSEAFF. The CDR3, as DNA: TGTGCCAGCAGCCAACCCCTCCGGGACAGTGAAGCTTTCTTT.

J is TRBJ1-2 and V is TRBV27; possibly TRBD1 for D (6 bases). This CDR3 spans 17 amino acids. CDR1 is MNHEY and CDR2 is SMNVEV in the germline V gene (reference sequence). Trimming stripped 2 bases from V and 1 base from J, with 17 bases between. In nucleotides, the CDR3 is TGTGCCAGCAGTTTAACAGGGACACTGCCGAATAACTATGGCTACACCTTC. This gives the protein CASSLTGTLPNNYGYTF.

V is TRBV4-1 and J is TRBJ1-4, with 7 nucleotides matching TRBD1. The CDR3 runs 14 residues. V lost 1 base and J lost 9; bases outside the gene matches: 5. Germline loops: CDR1 MGHRA, CDR2 YSYEKL. The CDR3 DNA is TGCGCCAGCAGCCAAGGGGACAGCAGAAAAAAACTGTTTTTT. Its translation is CASSQGDSRKKLFF.

The chain is built from TRBV27 and TRBJ1-1; D remains ambiguous. CDR1 and CDR2 (germline): MNHEY, SMNVEV (reference sequence). This CDR3 is 13 amino acids long. V was shortened by 5 bases and J by 1 base, with 8 bases between the two germline ends. CDR3 loop: CASSDDPNTEAFF. For the CDR3, the DNA is TGTGCCAGCAGTGATGACCCGAACACTGAAGCTTTCTTT.

The V and J genes are TRBV4-3 and TRBJ1-1; D is perhaps TRBD1 (5 bases). Looked up from germline, CDR1 is LGHNA and CDR2 is YSLEER. The length of the CDR3 is 13 residues. V was pared by 0 bases and J by 3 bases, with 5 bases between. The CDR3 spells CASSQEGDTEAFF. The CDR3 DNA reads as TGCGCCAGCAGCCAAGAGGGGGACACTGAAGCTTTCTTT.

This clone came up once. The chain couples TRBV30 to TRBJ1-2; D might be TRBD1 (5 bases). This CDR3 is built from 14 residues. Germline CDR1 GTSNPN, CDR2 SVGIG (reference sequence). V was pared by 4 bases and J by 2 bases, with 14 bases between. CDR3 sequence reads: CAWNFNRRNYGYTF. The CDR3 coding sequence is TGTGCCTGGAACTTCAACAGGCGCAACTATGGCTACACCTTC.

By share, this clone counts as medium-sized. The CDR3 bases are TGCGCCAGCAGCATCGGACGGAACACTGAAGCTTTCTTT. This sequence encodes CASSIGRNTEAFF. The chain links TRBV4-1 to TRBJ1-1, with D unclear. V gave up 5 bases and J gave up 1 base, with 8 bases separating them. The CDR3 has 13 residues. The germline gives CDR1 MGHRA, CDR2 YSYEKL.

This clone was counted once. The rearrangement joins TRBV15 to TRBJ2-5; 7 positions agree with TRBD1. Trimming took 6 bases from V and 2 from J; bases not matched to a gene: 6. This CDR3 contains 14 residues. Germline V gene sequence: CDR1 LNHNV, CDR2 YYDKDF (reference sequence). As DNA, the CDR3 is TGTGCCACCAGTTTTGCGACAGGGCAAGAGACCCAGTACTTC. Protein: CATSFATGQETQYF.

Notes on this clone: One end of the junction is discordant with germline, which a read error may explain. V is TRBV7-7 and J is TRBJ1-1; TRBD1 matches 10 bases. The CDR3 has 16 amino acids. The germline V gene has CDR1 SSHAT and CDR2 FNYEAQ (reference sequence). CDR3 residues: CASSLPTGGGGTEAFF. As DNA, the CDR3 is TGTGCTAGCAGCTTACCGACAGGGGGCGGAGGAACTGAAGCTTTCTTT.

This clone was recorded only once. The rearrangement uses TRBV4-3 and TRBJ1-1; tentative D call: TRBD1 (6 bases). This CDR3 has 15 residues. Germline V gives CDR1 LGHNA, CDR2 YSLEER. Trimming cost V 0 bases and J 4 bases, with 12 bases left between them. For the CDR3, the DNA is TGCGCCAGCAGCCAAGATCTAGGACAGTTCACTGAAGCTTTCTTT. Translating gives CASSQDLGQFTEAFF.